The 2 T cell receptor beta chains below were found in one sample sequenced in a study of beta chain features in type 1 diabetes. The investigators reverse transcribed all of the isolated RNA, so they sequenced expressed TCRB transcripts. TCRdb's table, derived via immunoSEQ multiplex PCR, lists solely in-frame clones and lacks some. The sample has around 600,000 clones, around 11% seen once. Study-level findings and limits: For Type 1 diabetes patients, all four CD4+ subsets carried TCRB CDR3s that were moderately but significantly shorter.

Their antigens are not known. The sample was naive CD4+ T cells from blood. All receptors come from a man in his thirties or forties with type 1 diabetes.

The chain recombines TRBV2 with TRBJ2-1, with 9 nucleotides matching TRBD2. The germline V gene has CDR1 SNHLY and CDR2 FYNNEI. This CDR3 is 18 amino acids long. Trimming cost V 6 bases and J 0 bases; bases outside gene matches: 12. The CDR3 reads CASSQGLAGPSSYNEQFF. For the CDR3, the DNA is TGTGCCAGCAGCCAGGGTCTAGCGGGGCCGAGCTCCTACAATGAGCAGTTCTTC.

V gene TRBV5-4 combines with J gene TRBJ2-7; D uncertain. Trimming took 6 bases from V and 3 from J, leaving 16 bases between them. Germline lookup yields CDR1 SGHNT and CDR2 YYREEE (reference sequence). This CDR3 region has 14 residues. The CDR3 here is CASTSTGGRYEQYF. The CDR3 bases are TGTGCCAGCACCTCTACGGGCGGACGCTACGAGCAGTACTTC.